The next 19 T cell receptor beta chains were all read from a single sample in a study of patients and donors after allogeneic stem cell transplantation. TCRdb re-analysed the RT-PCR reads in MiXCR, keeping a single row per CDR3 protein. The sample holds hundreds of thousands of distinct CDR3 sequences, 16% seen once. The sample was blood, either unsorted or a sorted T cell fraction (not recorded which). The source is a human donor who was either an allogeneic HSCT recipient or a stem cell or donor lymphocyte infusion donor (not recorded which). It is not recorded whose cells these are; they may come from a transplant donor.

The chain employs TRBV5-1 and TRBJ2-7, with D hard to call. Germline V gene sequence: CDR1 SGHRS, CDR2 YFSETQ. The CDR3 spans 16 residues. Between the trimmed V and J ends, which lost 0 bases and 5 bases, there was a span of 18 bases. The CDR3 DNA reads as TGCGCCAGCAGCTTGGTGGCGGCCGGTGGCAACAACGAGCAGTACTTC. It encodes CASSLVAAGGNNEQYF.

This clonotype occurred a few times. V is TRBV11-2 and J is TRBJ2-7, with 12 bases matching TRBD1. The ends lost 2 bases at V and 2 bases at J; junction bases unmatched: 13. The CDR3 is 19 residues long. Germline CDR1 is SGHAT and CDR2 is FQNNGV. Written as DNA, the CDR3 is TGTGCCAGCAGCTTATGGGGGACAGGGGGCAAGCCGAATACCTACGAGCAGTACTTC. Translating gives CASSLWGTGGKPNTYEQYF.

This clonotype was found a few times. V usage is TRBV20-1 and J usage is TRBJ2-7; possible D gene TRBD1, 6 bases. Germline CDR1 is DFQATT and CDR2 is SNEGSKA (reference sequence). With 1 base removed from V and 3 bases from J, the gap between germline ends came to 16 bases. The CDR3 runs to 15 residues. For the CDR3, the DNA is TGCAGTGCTAGAGTCCCTGGAGGACAGTTCTACGAGCAGTACTTC. It encodes CSARVPGGQFYEQYF.

This clonotype was seen a handful of times. The chain combines TRBV30 with TRBJ2-7; 9 nucleotides align to TRBD1. This CDR3 region has 13 residues. V was pared by 7 bases and J by 7 bases, with 11 bases of the junction left unmatched. Germline V lookup: CDR1 GTSNPN, CDR2 SVGIG (reference sequence). The DNA for the CDR3 is TGTGCCTCAACCGGGACAGGGTTAGGGGAGCAGTACTTC. Amino acids: CASTGTGLGEQYF.

J is TRBJ2-1 and V is TRBV14, with 13 positions matching TRBD2. The germline gives CDR1 SGHDN, CDR2 FVKESK. The CDR3 spans 16 residues. The J segment lost 10 bases and the V segment lost 4 bases, leaving 10 bases of the junction unmatched. The CDR3 loop reads CASSLGLAGVRNEQFF. The CDR3 DNA reads TGTGCCAGCAGCCTCGGACTAGCGGGAGTCCGCAACGAGCAGTTCTTC.

This sequence joins TRBV5-4 and TRBJ2-7; no clear D gene. Germline loops: CDR1 SGHNT, CDR2 YYREEE (reference sequence). With 3 bases removed from V and 4 bases from J, the gap between germline ends came to 11 bases. CDR3 length: 13 amino acids. CDR3 loop: CASSYLPGYEQYF. As DNA, the CDR3 is TGTGCCAGCAGCTACCTCCCCGGGTACGAGCAGTACTTC.

This clonotype was detected many times. The rearrangement joins TRBV12-3 or TRBV12-4 to TRBJ1-2; 9 nucleotides match TRBD1. Trimming took 7 bases from V and 7 from J; bases not matched to a gene: 10. The length of the CDR3 is 14 residues. The CDR3 DNA reads as TGTGCCAGCACCCTATCGGACAGGGGAAGTGGCTACACCTTC. This codes for CASTLSDRGSGYTF.

This clonotype has only a few counts. The CDR3 DNA follows: TGCGCCAGCAGCCCAGGGGCTAGCGGGAGGGGCAATGAGCAGTTCTTC. Encoded protein: CASSPGASGRGNEQFF. The V and J genes are TRBV5-1 and TRBJ2-1; the match to TRBD2 covers 12 bases. CDR3 size: 16 residues. Germline V lookup: CDR1 SGHRS, CDR2 YFSETQ. V dropped 4 bases and J dropped 6; count of bases not matched to a gene: 8.

This chain joins TRBV6-1 and TRBJ1-5; 7 bases line up with TRBD1. The CDR3 covers 15 residues. The ends lost 5 bases at V and 2 bases at J; junction bases unmatched: 6. The germline V gene has CDR1 MNHNS and CDR2 SASEGT. CDR3 sequence (DNA): TGTGCCAGCAGTACAGACAGGGCTGGCAATCAGCCCCAGCATTTT. Translation: CASSTDRAGNQPQHF.

This clonotype was observed a handful of times. V usage is TRBV6-6 and J usage is TRBJ1-1; D call uncertain. The CDR3 loop spans 11 amino acids. V dropped 7 bases and J dropped 1 base, with 4 bases sitting between them. Germline V lookup: CDR1 MNHNY, CDR2 SVGAGI (reference sequence). The CDR3: CASKENTEAFF. In DNA form, the CDR3 reads TGTGCCAGCAAGGAGAACACTGAAGCTTTCTTT.

V gene TRBV12-3 or TRBV12-4 combines with J gene TRBJ2-4, with D tentatively TRBD2 (6 bases). This CDR3 region has 18 residues. V gave up 7 bases and J gave up 0 bases, with 22 bases separating them. CDR3 loop: CASNPGLRNYLAKNIQYF. The CDR3 coding sequence is TGTGCCAGCAACCCGGGACTCCGAAATTACTTAGCCAAAAACATTCAGTACTTC.

The chain employs TRBV7-3 and TRBJ2-1, with TRBD1 matching over 10 bases. CDR1 and CDR2 (germline): SGHTA, FQGTGA. The CDR3 loop spans 16 amino acids. V was pared by 3 bases and J by 7 bases, with 9 bases of the junction left unmatched. The CDR3 loop reads CASSFDRTGGMNEQFF. CDR3 DNA sequence: TGTGCCAGCAGCTTCGACCGGACAGGGGGAATGAATGAGCAGTTCTTC.

The table lists this clonotype with many counts. The chain carries TRBV12-3 or TRBV12-4 and TRBJ1-3; D unclear. V lost 8 bases to trimming and J lost 4 bases, with 6 bases between them. This CDR3 is built from 11 residues. CDR3 sequence: CASGRGNTIYF. The CDR3 nucleotides read TGTGCCAGCGGCAGGGGAAACACCATATATTTT.

The chain's CDR3 is CASRRSRSYNEQFF. The CDR3 DNA reads as TGCGCCAGCCGACGAAGCCGCTCCTACAATGAGCAGTTCTTC. The chain joins TRBV5-1 to TRBJ2-1; no clear D gene. Per the germline V gene, CDR1 is SGHRS and CDR2 is YFSETQ. Trimming pared 7 bases from V and 0 bases from J, leaving 11 bases between. CDR3 size: 14 residues.

The chain carries TRBV6-1 and TRBJ1-2; TRBD1 matches 10 bases. Germline assignment: CDR1 MNHNS and CDR2 SASEGT. After removal of 5 bases from V and 0 bases from J, the junction contained 9 bases not matched to a gene. The CDR3 has 17 amino acids. CDR3: CASSNRDRGIANYGYTF. The DNA for the CDR3 is TGTGCCAGCAGTAACCGGGACAGGGGTATAGCTAACTATGGCTACACCTTC.

This clonotype came up a few times. The rearrangement uses TRBV27 and TRBJ2-1, with TRBD2 matching 12 bases. Germline V gene data show CDR1 as MNHEY and CDR2 as SMNVEV (reference sequence). The trim removed 0 bases at V and 4 bases at J, leaving 1 base unmatched. This CDR3 spans 16 amino acids. The CDR3 loop reads CASSLSGLAGYNEQFF. The CDR3 DNA is TGTGCCAGCAGTTTATCTGGACTAGCGGGATACAATGAGCAGTTCTTC.

The chain joins TRBV11-2 to TRBJ1-6; a possible D gene is TRBD1 (6 bases). CDR1 is SGHAT and CDR2 is FQNNGV in the germline V gene. Trimming left V 3 bases short and J 12 bases short, with 12 bases between. There are 13 residues in the CDR3. The CDR3 DNA is TGTGCCAGCAGCTTGAGTCAGGGGCTACCCCTCCACTTT. Its protein is CASSLSQGLPLHF.

V gene TRBV11-3 combines with J gene TRBJ2-5, with D tentatively TRBD1 (7 bases). The length of the CDR3 is 14 residues. The V and J ends lost 5 bases and 5 bases respectively, with 15 bases between them. CDR1 SGHNT and CDR2 YENEEA come from the germline V gene. The CDR3 DNA is TGTGCCAGCAGCCAGGGGGGCAGGGAGGAGACCCAGTACTTC. Amino acid sequence: CASSQGGREETQYF.

This clonotype was seen at least ten times. V usage is TRBV12-3 or TRBV12-4 and J usage is TRBJ2-4; D unclear. The CDR3 loop spans 15 amino acids. Trimming pared 5 bases from V and 4 bases from J, leaving 15 bases between. The CDR3 protein is CASSLTGREKNIQYF. Here the CDR3 DNA reads TGTGCCAGCAGTCTCACGGGCCGCGAAAAAAACATTCAGTACTTC.